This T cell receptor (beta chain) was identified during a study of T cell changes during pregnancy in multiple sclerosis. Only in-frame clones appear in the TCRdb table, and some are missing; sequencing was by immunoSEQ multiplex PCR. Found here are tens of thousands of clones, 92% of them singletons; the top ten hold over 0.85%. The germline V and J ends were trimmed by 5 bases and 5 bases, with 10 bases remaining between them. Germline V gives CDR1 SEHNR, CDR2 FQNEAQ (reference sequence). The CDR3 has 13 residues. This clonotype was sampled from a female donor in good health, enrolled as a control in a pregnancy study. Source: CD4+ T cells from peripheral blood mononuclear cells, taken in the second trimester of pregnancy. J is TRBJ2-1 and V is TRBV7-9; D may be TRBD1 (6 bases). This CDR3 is CASSLQGDNEQFF. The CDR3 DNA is TGTGCCAGCAGCCTACAGGGAGACAATGAGCAGTTCTTC. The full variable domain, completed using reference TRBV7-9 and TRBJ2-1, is DTGVSQNPRHKITKRGQNVTFRCDPISEHNRLYWYRQTLGQGPEFLTYFQNEAQLEKSRLLSDRFSAERPKGSFSTLEIQRTEQGDSAMYLCASSLQGDNEQFFGPGTRLTVL.